Presented here are 26 T cell receptor beta chains from one specimen sequenced in a study of CD8 T cells in Susac syndrome. cDNA came from roughly 0.53 to 1 ug RNA primed by random hexamers. TCRdb re-called the immunoSEQ multiplex PCR reads with MiXCR, one entry per CDR3 protein. This repertoire shows some 150,000 distinct CDR3 sequences, approximately 96% found once; its top ten account for about 0.19%. Sequencing was done on a sample of CD8+ T cells from PBMCs. These receptors all come from a human donor with multiple sclerosis.

This chain connects TRBV7-9 to TRBJ1-2, with D hard to call. Trimming pared 1 base from V and 7 bases from J, leaving 7 bases between. The CDR3 totals 12 residues. CDR1 and CDR2 from the germline V gene are SEHNR and FQNEAQ (reference sequence). The CDR3 DNA reads as TGTGCCAGCAGCTTAGGGGAATTTGGCTACACCTTC. This sequence encodes CASSLGEFGYTF.

CDR3 bases: TGTGCCAGCAGCTCAGGACGGGACAGGACCGATACGCAGTATTTT. Amino acids: CASSSGRDRTDTQYF. The chain has TRBV7-9 and TRBJ2-3, with 8 bases that match TRBD1. Germline-derived CDR1 and CDR2 are SEHNR and FQNEAQ (reference sequence). Germline trimming cut 4 bases from V and 6 bases from J; bases unmatched to any gene: 9. The CDR3 is made up of 15 amino acids.

Here the CDR3 reads CASSPRQGFFGYTF. The CDR3 DNA is TGTGCCAGCAGCCCCAGACAGGGATTCTTTGGCTACACCTTC. The gene calls are TRBV5-4 and TRBJ1-2; TRBD1 aligns across 7 bases. In germline, CDR1 is SGHNT, CDR2 YYREEE (reference sequence). The CDR3 spans 14 residues. The trim removed 4 bases at V and 7 bases at J, leaving 10 bases unmatched. Full variable domain (remainder filled in from reference TRBV5-4 and TRBJ1-2): ETGVTQSPTHLIKTRGQQVTLRCSSQSGHNTVSWYQQALGQGPQFIFQYYREEENGRGNFPPRFSGLQFPNYSSELNVNALELDDSALYLCASSPRQGFFGYTFGSGTRLTVV.

The V gene is TRBV3-1, the J gene TRBJ2-1; 10 bases agree with TRBD2. The CDR3 consists of 15 residues. Germline lookup yields CDR1 LGHDT and CDR2 YNNKEL (reference sequence). Unmatched junction bases numbered 3, after V lost 6 bases and J lost 1 base. In DNA, the CDR3 is TGTGCCAGCAGGCCGACTAGCGGGTCCTACAATGAGCAGTTCTTC. Residues: CASRPTSGSYNEQFF.

The CDR3 is CSVPTERGTQYF. As DNA, the CDR3 is TGCAGCGTCCCAACTGAACGTGGGACCCAGTACTTC. The chain carries TRBV29-1 and TRBJ2-5; D uncertain. CDR1 is SQVTM, CDR2 ANQGSEA, per germline. The V end was cut by 6 bases, the J end by 7 bases, with 15 bases between. The CDR3 runs to 12 residues.

The chain carries TRBV7-2 and TRBJ1-2; D is undetermined. Germline-derived CDR1 and CDR2 are SGHTA and FQGNSA. The CDR3 spans 14 residues. The V end was cut by 5 bases, the J end by 6 bases, with 16 bases between. CDR3 in DNA: TGTGCCAGCAGCCCGAGAGGTACACCCCATGGCTACACCTTC. It encodes CASSPRGTPHGYTF. Based on the CDR3 plus reference TRBV7-2 and TRBJ1-2, the full variable domain is GAGVSQSPSNKVTEKGKDVELRCDPISGHTALYWYRQSLGQGLEFLIYFQGNSAPDKSGLPSDRFSAERTGGSVSTLTIQRTQQEDSAVYLCASSPRGTPHGYTFGSGTRLTVV.

The chain combines TRBV11-2 with TRBJ2-7; either TRBD1 or TRBD2 may fit D (5 bases each). The CDR3 is 16 residues long. Germline-derived CDR1 and CDR2 are SGHAT and FQNNGV. V was cut by 1 base and J by 0 bases, with 13 bases left in between. DNA of the CDR3: TGTGCCAGCAGCTTAGCCATCGGGACGAACTCCTACGAGCAGTACTTC. Protein product: CASSLAIGTNSYEQYF.

This chain links TRBV2 with TRBJ2-1, with 10 bases identical to TRBD2. Looked up from germline, CDR1 is SNHLY and CDR2 is FYNNEI. J was trimmed by 9 bases and V by 2 bases; bases with no gene match: 7. The CDR3 contains 15 residues. The CDR3 coding sequence is TGTGCCAGCAGTGAACCGAGCGGGGGGGCGGGTGAGCAGTTCTTC. This codes for CASSEPSGGAGEQFF.

This clonotype showed up just once. The chain combines TRBV27 with TRBJ1-1, with TRBD1 matching 9 bases. After removal of 6 bases from V and 3 bases from J, the junction contained 8 bases not matched to a gene. Germline CDR1 is MNHEY and CDR2 is SMNVEV (reference sequence). The CDR3 runs 15 residues. The CDR3 reads CASRARTGVDTEAFF. The DNA of the CDR3 is TGTGCCAGCAGGGCCAGGACAGGGGTCGACACTGAAGCTTTCTTT.

This CDR3 is CSARGRSSYEQYF. For the CDR3, the DNA is TGCAGTGCTAGGGGGCGGTCCTCCTACGAGCAGTACTTC. The chain is built from TRBV20-1 and TRBJ2-7; maybe TRBD1 (5 bases). V lost 3 bases, J lost 0 bases, and 9 bases lay in between. The CDR3 is 13 residues long. CDR1 is DFQATT, CDR2 SNEGSKA, per germline (reference sequence).

For the CDR3, the DNA is TGTGAGGGGCCTAGCGGGGGCGTCGTCACCGGGGAGCTGTTTTTT. Its translation: CEGPSGGVVTGELFF. This chain uses TRBV28 with TRBJ2-2; 10 nucleotides agree with TRBD2. This CDR3 is built from 15 residues. Germline CDR1 reads MDHEN; CDR2 reads SYDVKM.

This chain joins TRBV3-1 and TRBJ2-4, with D perhaps given as TRBD1 or TRBD2 (5 bases each). This CDR3 has 21 residues. Germline-derived CDR1 and CDR2 are LGHDT and YNNKEL (reference sequence). V lost 0 bases and J 3 bases, leaving 27 bases between the germline ends. CDR3 region: CASSQEEESREKTWVKNIQYF. CDR3 DNA sequence: TGTGCCAGCAGCCAAGAGGAGGAGAGCAGGGAAAAGACCTGGGTCAAAAACATTCAGTACTTC.

The chain combines TRBV29-1 with TRBJ2-2; no clear D. Germline V lookup: CDR1 SQVTM, CDR2 ANQGSEA. The V end was cut by 4 bases, the J end by 8 bases, with 11 bases between. This CDR3 spans 12 amino acids. In DNA form, the CDR3 reads TGCAGCGTTGTGTGGGTTAGTGGGGAGCTGTTTTTT. Translation gives CSVVWVSGELFF.

This chain uses TRBV27 with TRBJ1-5, with TRBD1 matching over 7 bases. Germline V gene sequence: CDR1 MNHEY, CDR2 SMNVEV (reference sequence). This CDR3 is built from 15 residues. V lost 5 bases, J lost 5 bases, and 9 bases stayed unmatched. The CDR3, as DNA: TGTGCCAGCAGTCCCGGACAGGCCCGGTATCAGCCCCAGCATTTT. Protein: CASSPGQARYQPQHF.

This chain connects TRBV13 to TRBJ2-5, with D possibly being TRBD2 (6 bases). With 5 bases removed from V and 0 bases from J, the gap between germline ends came to 10 bases. The CDR3 totals 14 residues. Germline V CDR1 and CDR2: PRHDT, FYEKMQ (reference sequence). The CDR3 here is CASSNRDYQETQYF. In nucleotides, the CDR3 is TGTGCCAGCAGCAACCGGGACTACCAAGAGACCCAGTACTTC.

This chain uses TRBV5-1 with TRBJ1-6; no definite D call. The germline CDR1 and CDR2 sequences are SGHRS and YFSETQ. V gave up 3 bases and J gave up 11 bases, with 15 bases separating them. This CDR3 contains 14 residues. The CDR3, as DNA: TGCGCCAGCAGCTCCCCAGAGGCGAGGACACCCCTCCACTTT. Amino acids: CASSSPEARTPLHF.

The chain is built from TRBV29-1 and TRBJ2-2; 7 nucleotides line up with TRBD1. This CDR3 region has 13 residues. With 5 bases clipped from V and 1 base from J, the junction kept 1 base outside the gene matches. Germline V gene sequence: CDR1 SQVTM, CDR2 ANQGSEA. CDR3 region: CSVYRGNTGELFF. The DNA of the CDR3 is TGCAGCGTTTACAGGGGGAACACCGGGGAGCTGTTTTTT.

This chain links TRBV20-1 with TRBJ2-1; the match to TRBD1 covers 7 bases. The CDR3 has 13 residues. The J segment lost 4 bases and the V segment lost 3 bases, leaving 3 bases of the junction unmatched. Germline assignment: CDR1 DFQATT and CDR2 SNEGSKA (reference sequence). In nucleotides, the CDR3 is TGCAGTGCTAGGCGGACAGGATACAATGAGCAGTTCTTC. It specifies CSARRTGYNEQFF.

The gene calls are TRBV15 and TRBJ1-4, with D unresolved. CDR1 LNHNV and CDR2 YYDKDF come from the germline V gene (reference sequence). The CDR3 is 15 amino acids. Trimming removed 2 bases from V and 7 bases from J, with 14 bases in between. The CDR3 nucleotides are TGTGCCACCAGCAGATTAGACACATCAGGTGAAAAACTGTTTTTT. Translation: CATSRLDTSGEKLFF. The whole variable domain, remainder taken from reference TRBV15 and TRBJ1-4, is DAMVIQNPRYQVTQFGKPVTLSCSQTLNHNVMYWYQQKSSQAPKLLFHYYDKDFNNEADTPDNFQSRRPNTSFCFLDIRSPGLGDTAMYLCATSRLDTSGEKLFFGSGTQLSVL.

The chain joins TRBV13 to TRBJ2-3, with D possibly matching TRBD1 (6 bases). Trimming cost V 6 bases and J 3 bases, with 10 bases left between them. The germline V gene encodes CDR1 PRHDT and CDR2 FYEKMQ (reference sequence). The CDR3 runs 13 residues. CDR3 residues: CASSQGRTDTQYF. CDR3 nucleotide sequence: TGTGCCAGCAGTCAGGGGCGGACAGATACGCAGTATTTT.

The V and J genes are TRBV20-1 and TRBJ2-1; 7 positions match TRBD1. From germline, CDR1 is DFQATT and CDR2 SNEGSKA (reference sequence). This CDR3 comprises 14 residues. The V and J ends lost 3 bases and 5 bases, in that order; junction bases with no gene match: 7. This chain's CDR3 is CSARGQWAHNEQFF. For the CDR3, the DNA is TGCAGTGCTAGGGGACAGTGGGCGCACAATGAGCAGTTCTTC.

V gene TRBV7-9 combines with J gene TRBJ2-3, with D perhaps being TRBD1 or TRBD2 (7 bases each). The CDR3 is made up of 16 amino acids. Germline CDR1 and CDR2: SEHNR and FQNEAQ (reference sequence). The V end was cut by 6 bases, the J end by 1 base, with 17 bases between. In DNA, the CDR3 is TGTGCCAGCAGGTTCCCAGGGGGGGCAGGCACAGATACGCAGTATTTT. Amino acid sequence: CASRFPGGAGTDTQYF.

The rearrangement uses TRBV7-9 and TRBJ2-7; possibly TRBD1 for D (5 bases). Trimming pared 7 bases from V and 0 bases from J, leaving 10 bases between. The CDR3 has 13 residues. Germline CDR1 reads SEHNR; CDR2 reads FQNEAQ (reference sequence). The CDR3 DNA follows: TGTGCCAGCACAATGCAGGGCTCCTACGAGCAGTACTTC. It is translated as CASTMQGSYEQYF.

The chain carries TRBV9 and TRBJ2-5; weak D call: TRBD2 (6 bases). Germline-derived CDR1 and CDR2 are SGDLS and YYNGEE. The germline V and J ends were trimmed by 1 base and 5 bases, with 12 bases remaining between them. The CDR3 totals 14 residues. CDR3 DNA: TGTGCCAGCAGCGTATACGGGACTGAGGAGACCCAGTACTTC. Encoded protein: CASSVYGTEETQYF.

This chain uses TRBV20-1 with TRBJ2-1, with 9 bases lining up with TRBD2. The CDR3 consists of 17 residues. The germline gives CDR1 DFQATT, CDR2 SNEGSKA (reference sequence). Trimming cost V 0 bases and J 1 base; bases outside gene matches: 7. For the CDR3, the DNA is TGCAGTGCTAGAGATCGAAGCGGGGGGTGGTCCTACAATGAGCAGTTCTTC. The encoded protein is CSARDRSGGWSYNEQFF.

CDR3 sequence: CSVWFPGDYGYTF. Written as DNA, the CDR3 is TGCAGCGTTTGGTTTCCAGGGGACTATGGCTACACCTTC. This chain links TRBV29-1 with TRBJ1-2, with D maybe TRBD1 (6 bases). V was cut by 5 bases and J by 3 bases, with 13 bases left in between. The CDR3 has 13 amino acids. CDR1 is SQVTM, CDR2 ANQGSEA, per germline.